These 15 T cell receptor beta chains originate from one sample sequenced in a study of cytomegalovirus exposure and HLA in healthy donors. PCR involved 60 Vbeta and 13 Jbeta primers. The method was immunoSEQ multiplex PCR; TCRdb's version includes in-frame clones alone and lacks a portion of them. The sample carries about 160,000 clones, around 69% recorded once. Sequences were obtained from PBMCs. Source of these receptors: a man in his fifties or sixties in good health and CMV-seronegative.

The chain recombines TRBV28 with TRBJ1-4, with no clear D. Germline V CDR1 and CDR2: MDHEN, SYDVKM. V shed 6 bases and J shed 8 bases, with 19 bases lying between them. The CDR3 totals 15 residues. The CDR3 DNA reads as TGTGCCAGCAGGTCTACCGGGAGCTTGACGGAAAAACTGTTTTTT. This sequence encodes CASRSTGSLTEKLFF.

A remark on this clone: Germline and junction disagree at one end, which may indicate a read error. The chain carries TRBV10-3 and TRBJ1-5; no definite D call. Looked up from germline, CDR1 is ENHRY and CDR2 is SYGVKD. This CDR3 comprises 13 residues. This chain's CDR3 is CAISEQYNQPRHF. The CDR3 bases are TGTGCCATCAGTGAACAGTACAATCAGCCCCGGCATTTT.

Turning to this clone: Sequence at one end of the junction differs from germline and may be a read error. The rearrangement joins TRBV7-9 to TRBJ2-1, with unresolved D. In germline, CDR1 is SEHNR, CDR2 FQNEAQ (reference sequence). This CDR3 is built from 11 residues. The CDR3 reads CASSSNNEQFF. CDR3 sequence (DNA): TGTGCCAGCAGCTCCAACAATGAGCAGTTCTTC. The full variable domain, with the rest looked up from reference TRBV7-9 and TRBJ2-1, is DTGVSQNPRHKITKRGQNVTFRCDPISEHNRLYWYRQTLGQGPEFLTYFQNEAQLEKSRLLSDRFSAERPKGSFSTLEIQRTEQGDSAMYLCASSSNNEQFFGPGTRLTVL.

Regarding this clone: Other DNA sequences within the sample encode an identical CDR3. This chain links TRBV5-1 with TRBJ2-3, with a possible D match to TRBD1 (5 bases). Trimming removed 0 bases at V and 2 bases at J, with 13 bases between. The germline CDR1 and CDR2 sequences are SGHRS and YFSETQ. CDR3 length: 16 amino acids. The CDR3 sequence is CASSLDGRVPTDTQYF. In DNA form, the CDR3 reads TGCGCCAGCAGCTTGGACGGCAGGGTCCCCACAGATACGCAGTATTTT. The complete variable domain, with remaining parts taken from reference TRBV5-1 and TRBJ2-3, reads KAGVTQTPRYLIKTRGQQVTLSCSPISGHRSVSWYQQTPGQGLQFLFEYFSETQRNKGNFPGRFSGRQFSNSRSEMNVSTLELGDSALYLCASSLDGRVPTDTQYFGPGTRLTVL.

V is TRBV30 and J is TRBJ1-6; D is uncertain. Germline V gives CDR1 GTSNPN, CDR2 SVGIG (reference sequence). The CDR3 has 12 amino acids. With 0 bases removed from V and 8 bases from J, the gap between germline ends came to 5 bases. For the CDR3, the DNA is TGTGCCTGGAGTGTACTGGATTCACCCCTCCACTTT. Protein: CAWSVLDSPLHF.

The CDR3 coding sequence is TGTGCCAGCAGCAAGGAGGCCATGAACACTGAAGCTTTCTTT. It encodes CASSKEAMNTEAFF. The V call is TRBV21-1, the J call TRBJ1-1. TRBV21-1 counts as a pseudogene. The CDR3 loop spans 14 amino acids.

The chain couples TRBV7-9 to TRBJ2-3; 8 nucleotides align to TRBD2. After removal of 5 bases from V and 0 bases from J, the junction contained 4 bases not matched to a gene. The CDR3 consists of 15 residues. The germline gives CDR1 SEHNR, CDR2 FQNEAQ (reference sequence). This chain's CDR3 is CASSIGRGSTDTQYF. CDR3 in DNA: TGTGCCAGCAGCATCGGGAGGGGAAGCACAGATACGCAGTATTTT.

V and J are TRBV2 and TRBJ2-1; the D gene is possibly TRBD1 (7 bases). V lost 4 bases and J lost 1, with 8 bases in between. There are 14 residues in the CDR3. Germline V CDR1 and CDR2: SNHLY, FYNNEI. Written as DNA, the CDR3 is TGTGCCAGCAGTGCAGGGGGGTCCTACAATGAGCAGTTCTTC. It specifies CASSAGGSYNEQFF.

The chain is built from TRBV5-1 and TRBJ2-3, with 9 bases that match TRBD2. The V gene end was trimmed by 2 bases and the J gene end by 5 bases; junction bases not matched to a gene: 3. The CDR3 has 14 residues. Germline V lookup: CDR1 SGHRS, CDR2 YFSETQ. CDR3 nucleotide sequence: TGCGCCAGCAGCTTAAATAGCGGGGGAGATACGCAGTATTTT. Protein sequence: CASSLNSGGDTQYF.

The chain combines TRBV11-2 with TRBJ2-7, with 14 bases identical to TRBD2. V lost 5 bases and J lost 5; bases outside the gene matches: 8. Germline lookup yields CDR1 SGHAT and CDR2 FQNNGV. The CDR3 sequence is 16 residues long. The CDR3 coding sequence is TGTGCCAGCAGCCAGGGACTAGCGGGGGTTCGGCACGAGCAGTACTTC. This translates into CASSQGLAGVRHEQYF.

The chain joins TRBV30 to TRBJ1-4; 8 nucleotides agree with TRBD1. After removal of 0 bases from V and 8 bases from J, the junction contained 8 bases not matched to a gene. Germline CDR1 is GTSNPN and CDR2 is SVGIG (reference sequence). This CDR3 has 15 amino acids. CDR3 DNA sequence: TGTGCCTGGAGTGTACTCCCCCAGGGGGCGGAAAAACTGTTTTTT. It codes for CAWSVLPQGAEKLFF.

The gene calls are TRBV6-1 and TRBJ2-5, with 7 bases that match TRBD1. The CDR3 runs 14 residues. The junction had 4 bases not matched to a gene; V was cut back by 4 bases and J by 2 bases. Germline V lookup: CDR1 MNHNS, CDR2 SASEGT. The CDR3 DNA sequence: TGTGCCAGCAGTGTGGGGACAGTACAAGAGACCCAGTACTTC. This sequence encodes CASSVGTVQETQYF.

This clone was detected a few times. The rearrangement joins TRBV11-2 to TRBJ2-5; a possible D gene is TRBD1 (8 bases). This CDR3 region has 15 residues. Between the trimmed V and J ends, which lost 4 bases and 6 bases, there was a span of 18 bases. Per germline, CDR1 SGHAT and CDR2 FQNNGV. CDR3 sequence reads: CASSSDRGGWKTQYF. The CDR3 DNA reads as TGTGCCAGCAGCTCCGACAGGGGAGGGTGGAAGACCCAGTACTTC.

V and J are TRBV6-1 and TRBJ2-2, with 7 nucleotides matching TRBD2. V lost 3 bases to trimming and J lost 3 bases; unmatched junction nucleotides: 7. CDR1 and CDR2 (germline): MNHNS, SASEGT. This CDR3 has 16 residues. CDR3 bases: TGTGCCAGCAGTGATGCGGGGAGGGCCCACACCGGGGAGCTGTTTTTT. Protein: CASSDAGRAHTGELFF.

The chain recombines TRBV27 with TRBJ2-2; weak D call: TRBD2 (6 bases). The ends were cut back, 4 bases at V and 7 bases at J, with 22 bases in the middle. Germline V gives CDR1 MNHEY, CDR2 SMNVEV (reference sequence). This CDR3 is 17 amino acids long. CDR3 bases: TGTGCCAGCAGTTCCCGCCCGCCAGCGGGTTGGGTCGGGGAGCTGTTTTTT. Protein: CASSSRPPAGWVGELFF.